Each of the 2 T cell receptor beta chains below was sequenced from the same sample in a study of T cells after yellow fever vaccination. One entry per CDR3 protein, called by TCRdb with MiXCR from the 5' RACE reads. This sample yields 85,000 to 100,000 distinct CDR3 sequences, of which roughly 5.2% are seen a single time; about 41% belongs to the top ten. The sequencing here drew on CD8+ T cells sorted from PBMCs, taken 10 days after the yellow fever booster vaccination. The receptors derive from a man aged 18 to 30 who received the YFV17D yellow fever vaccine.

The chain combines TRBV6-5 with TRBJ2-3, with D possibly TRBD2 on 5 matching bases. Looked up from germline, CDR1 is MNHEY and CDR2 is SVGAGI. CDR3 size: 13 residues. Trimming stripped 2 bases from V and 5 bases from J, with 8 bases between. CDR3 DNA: TGTGCCAGCAGTTACGCAGCGGTAGATACGCAGTATTTT. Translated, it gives CASSYAAVDTQYF.

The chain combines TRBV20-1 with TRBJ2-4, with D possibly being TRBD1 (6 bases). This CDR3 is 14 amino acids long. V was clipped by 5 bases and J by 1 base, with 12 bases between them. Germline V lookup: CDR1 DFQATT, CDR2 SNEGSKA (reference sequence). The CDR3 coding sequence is TGCAGTGCTGGGGCTGGACAGGCCAAAAACATTCAGTACTTC. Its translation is CSAGAGQAKNIQYF.